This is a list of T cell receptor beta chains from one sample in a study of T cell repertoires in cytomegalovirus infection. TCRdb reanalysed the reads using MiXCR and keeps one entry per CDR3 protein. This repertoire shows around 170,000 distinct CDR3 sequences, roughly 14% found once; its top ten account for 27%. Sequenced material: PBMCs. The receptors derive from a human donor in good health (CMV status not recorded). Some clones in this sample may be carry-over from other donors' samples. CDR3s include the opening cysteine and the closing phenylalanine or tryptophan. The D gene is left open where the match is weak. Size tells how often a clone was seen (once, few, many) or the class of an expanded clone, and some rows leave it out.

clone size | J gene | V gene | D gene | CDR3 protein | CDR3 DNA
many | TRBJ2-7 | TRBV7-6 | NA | CASSLRDASSYEQYF | TGTGCCAGCAGCCTCCGGGACGCCAGCTCCTACGAGCAGTACTTC
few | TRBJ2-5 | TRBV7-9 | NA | CASSLRAGDQETQYF | TGTGCCAGCAGCTTAAGGGCAGGAGACCAAGAGACCCAGTACTTC
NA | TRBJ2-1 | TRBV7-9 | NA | CASSSHGQGHMSYNEQFF | TGTGCCAGCAGCTCCCACGGTCAGGGGCATATGTCCTACAATGAGCAGTTCTTT
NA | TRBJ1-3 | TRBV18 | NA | CASSPPNAVGNTIYF | TGTGCCAGCTCCCCTCCTAACGCCGTTGGAAACACCATATATTTT
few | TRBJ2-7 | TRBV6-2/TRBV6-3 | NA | CASSFLGGTYEQYF | TGTGCCAGCAGTTTCCTAGGAGGAACCTACGAGCAGTACTTC
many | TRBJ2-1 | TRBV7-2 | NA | CASSHPGLSYNEQFF | TGTGCCAGCAGCCACCCGGGGCTCTCCTACAATGAGCAGTTCTTC
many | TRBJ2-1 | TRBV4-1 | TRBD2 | CASLGLAGVDNEQFF | TGCGCCAGCCTTGGACTAGCGGGAGTCGACAATGAGCAGTTCTTC
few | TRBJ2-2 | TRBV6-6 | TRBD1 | CASSPPDRGQTGELFF | TGTGCCAGCAGCCCCCCGGACAGGGGGCAAACCGGGGAGCTGTTTTTT
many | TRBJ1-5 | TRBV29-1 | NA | CSVAAGMGQPQHF | TGCAGCGTTGCCGCAGGGATGGGTCAGCCCCAGCATTTT
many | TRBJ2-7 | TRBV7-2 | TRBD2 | CASSSSRLAADYEQYF | TGTGCCAGCAGCTCCTCTCGACTAGCGGCTGACTACGAGCAGTACTTC
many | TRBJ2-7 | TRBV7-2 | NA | CASSLPTTYEQYF | TGTGCCAGCAGCTTACCAACCACCTACGAGCAGTACTTC
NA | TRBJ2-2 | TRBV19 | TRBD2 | CASSIEAGVATNTGELFF | TGTGCCAGTAGTATAGAAGCGGGAGTGGCCACGAACACCGGGGAGCTGTTTTTT
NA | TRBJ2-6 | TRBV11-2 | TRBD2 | CASSSLRGGPSSSGANVLTF | TGTGCCAGCAGCTCGCTTCGGGGGGGACCCTCAAGCTCTGGGGCCAACGTCCTGACTTTC
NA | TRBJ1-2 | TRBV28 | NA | CASSSKTPRGYTF | TGTGCCAGCAGTTCTAAGACACCTCGCGGCTACACCTTC
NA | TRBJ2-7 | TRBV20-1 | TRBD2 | CSALSRLAQNYEQYF | TGCAGTGCCCTTAGTCGACTAGCACAGAACTACGAGCAGTACTTC
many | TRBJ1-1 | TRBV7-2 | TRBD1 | CASSFGQGETEAFF | TGTGCCAGCAGCTTCGGACAGGGGGAGACTGAAGCTTTCTTT
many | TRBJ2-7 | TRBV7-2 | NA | CASSRAVSYEQYF | TGTGCCAGCAGCCGAGCGGTCTCCTACGAGCAGTACTTC
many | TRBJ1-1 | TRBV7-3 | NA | CASSKGRNTEAFF | TGTGCCAGCAGCAAAGGACGGAACACTGAAGCTTTCTTT
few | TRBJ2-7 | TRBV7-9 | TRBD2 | CASSQTSGRINEQYF | TGTGCCAGCAGCCAGACTAGCGGGAGAATCAACGAGCAGTACTTC
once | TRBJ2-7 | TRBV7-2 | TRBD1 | CASSPKVGTGDAEQYF | TGTGCCAGCAGCCCAAAGGTCGGGACAGGGGATGCAGAGCAGTACTTC
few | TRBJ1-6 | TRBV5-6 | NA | CASSLVEFSPLHF | TGTGCCAGCAGCTTGGTTGAGTTTTCACCCCTCCACTTT
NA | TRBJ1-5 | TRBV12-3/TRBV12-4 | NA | CASSSGGRGASNQPQHF | TGTGCCAGCAGTTCCGGGGGCCGAGGGGCAAGCAATCAGCCCCAGCATTTT
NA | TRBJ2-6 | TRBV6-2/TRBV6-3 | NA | CASSYAQGAYSGANVLTF | TGTGCCAGCAGTTACGCGCAGGGTGCCTATTCTGGGGCCAACGTCCTGACTTTC
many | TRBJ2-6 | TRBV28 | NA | CASSLYRVANVLTF | TGTGCCAGCAGTTTATACCGGGTAGCCAACGTCCTGACTTTC
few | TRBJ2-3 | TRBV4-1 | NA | CASSQDPPGLNAFTDTQYF | TGCGCCAGCAGCCAAGACCCGCCGGGACTCAACGCTTTCACAGATACGCAGTATTTT
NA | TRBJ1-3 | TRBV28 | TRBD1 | CASSGGQSDSGNTIYF | TGTGCCAGCAGTGGGGGACAGTCAGACTCTGGAAACACCATATATTTT
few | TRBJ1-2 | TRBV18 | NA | CASSPYDKGSLANYGYTF | TGTGCCAGCTCACCATATGACAAGGGCTCCCTAGCTAACTATGGCTACACCTTC
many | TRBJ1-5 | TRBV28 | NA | CASSLGQRLYQHF | TGTGCCAGCAGTTTAGGACAGAGACTTTACCAGCATTTT
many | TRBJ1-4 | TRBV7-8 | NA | CASSATNTGSVYEKLFF | TGTGCCAGCAGCGCCACTAACACAGGGTCGGTTTATGAAAAACTGTTTTTT
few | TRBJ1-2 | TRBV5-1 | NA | CASNGEQASGYTF | TGCGCCAGCAACGGGGAGCAGGCAAGCGGCTACACCTTC
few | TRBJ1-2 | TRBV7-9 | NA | CASSSRANFYGYTF | TGTGCCAGCAGCTCCAGGGCGAACTTCTATGGCTACACCTTC
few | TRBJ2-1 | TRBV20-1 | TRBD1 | CSARPGTGLLNEQFF | TGCAGTGCTAGACCCGGGACAGGTCTCCTCAATGAGCAGTTCTTC
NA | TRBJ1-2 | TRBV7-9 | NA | CASSSTGLGYTF | TGTGCCAGCAGCTCCACAGGGCTCGGCTACACCTTC
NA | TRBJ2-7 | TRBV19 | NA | CASSPSPGYEQYF | TGTGCCAGTAGCCCCTCTCCGGGGTACGAGCAGTACTTC
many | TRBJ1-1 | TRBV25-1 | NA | CASSDYLRGAFF | TGTGCCAGCAGTGATTACCTTCGTGGAGCTTTCTTT
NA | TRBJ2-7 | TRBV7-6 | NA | CASHRTEHSYEQYF | TGTGCCAGCCACCGGACAGAACACTCCTACGAGCAGTACTTC
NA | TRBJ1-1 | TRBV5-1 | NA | CASSLEGQGSVDTEAFF | TGCGCCAGCAGCTTGGAAGGGCAGGGGTCGGTGGACACTGAAGCTTTCTTT
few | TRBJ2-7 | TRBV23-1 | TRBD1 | CASSQGTGGPYEQYF | TGCGCCAGCAGTCAAGGGACAGGGGGCCCCTACGAGCAGTACTTC
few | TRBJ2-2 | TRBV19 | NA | CASSIAGGTGELFF | TGTGCCAGTAGTATAGCAGGAGGGACCGGGGAGCTGTTTTTT
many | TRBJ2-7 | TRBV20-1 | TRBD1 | CSAPLDRGAYEQYF | TGCAGTGCTCCCCTGGACAGGGGGGCCTACGAGCAGTACTTC
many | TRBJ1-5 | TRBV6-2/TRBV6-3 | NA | CASRTREQGVMINQPQHF | TGTGCCAGCAGGACCCGGGAGCAGGGCGTGATGATCAATCAGCCCCAGCATTTT
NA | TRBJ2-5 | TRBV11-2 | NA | CASSLSRAGPQETQYF | TGTGCCAGCAGCTTATCTCGAGCGGGCCCCCAAGAGACCCAGTACTTC